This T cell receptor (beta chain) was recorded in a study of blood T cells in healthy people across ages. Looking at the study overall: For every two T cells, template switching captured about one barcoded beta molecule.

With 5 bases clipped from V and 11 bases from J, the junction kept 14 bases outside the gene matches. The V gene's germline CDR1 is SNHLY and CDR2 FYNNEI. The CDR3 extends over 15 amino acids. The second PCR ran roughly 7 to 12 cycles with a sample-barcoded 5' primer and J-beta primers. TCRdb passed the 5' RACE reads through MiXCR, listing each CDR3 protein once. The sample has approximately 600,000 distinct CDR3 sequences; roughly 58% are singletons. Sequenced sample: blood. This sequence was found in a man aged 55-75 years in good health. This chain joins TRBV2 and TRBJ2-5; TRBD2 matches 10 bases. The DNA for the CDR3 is TGTGCCAGCAGTAACCTAGCGGGGGATAGGGATGAGCAGTACTTC. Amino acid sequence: CASSNLAGDRDEQYF.